The 23 T cell receptor beta chains below come from one sample, sequenced in a study of T cell responses to AZD1222 COVID-19 vaccine. Produced via immunoSEQ multiplex PCR; TCRdb's table is partial and in-frame only. Of about 86,000 clones in the sample, approximately 90% are singletons; the top ten hold roughly 5.2%. Material: peripheral blood, obtained 28 days after the second AZD1222 dose. All receptors come from an adult who received the AZD1222 COVID-19 vaccine.

This chain connects TRBV30 to TRBJ1-2, with 8 bases that match TRBD1. The junction had 12 bases not matched to a gene; V was cut back by 4 bases and J by 5 bases. Germline loops: CDR1 GTSNPN, CDR2 SVGIG (reference sequence). The CDR3 runs to 15 residues. The CDR3 here is CAWTTGQGRWYGYTF. CDR3 bases: TGTGCCTGGACTACAGGACAGGGAAGATGGTATGGCTACACCTTC.

The chain joins TRBV19 to TRBJ1-5, with 7 bases fitting TRBD1. The V gene's germline CDR1 is LNHDA and CDR2 SQIVND (reference sequence). The V segment lost 6 bases and the J segment 0 bases; nucleotides outside the gene matches: 5. The length of the CDR3 is 15 residues. CDR3 sequence (DNA): TGTGCCAGTAGAAAACAGGGGACTAGCAATCAGCCCCAGCATTTT. The encoded protein is CASRKQGTSNQPQHF.

This chain connects TRBV24-1 to TRBJ2-3, with TRBD2 as a possible D gene (5 bases). The V gene's germline CDR1 is KGHDR and CDR2 SFDVKD. Trimming pared 2 bases from V and 1 base from J, leaving 9 bases between. The CDR3 sequence is 15 residues long. The chain's CDR3 is CATSDSGIGTDTQYF. Here the CDR3 DNA reads TGTGCCACCAGTGATTCCGGGATCGGCACAGATACGCAGTATTTT.

In this sample, this clone turned up once. The V gene is TRBV9, the J gene TRBJ2-5; the match to TRBD2 covers 10 bases. CDR3 size: 18 residues. Losses at the gene ends were 0 bases for V and 0 bases for J; bases not matched to a gene: 8. CDR1 and CDR2 from the germline V gene are SGDLS and YYNGEE. The CDR3 spells CASSVEVSGGPYQETQYF. The CDR3 nucleotides are TGTGCCAGCAGCGTAGAAGTTAGCGGGGGGCCGTACCAAGAGACCCAGTACTTC.

This clone was seen just once. The chain has TRBV9 and TRBJ2-7; D is ambiguous. V was cut by 0 bases and J by 4 bases, with 5 bases left in between. The germline V gene has CDR1 SGDLS and CDR2 YYNGEE. The CDR3 has 12 residues. CDR3 in amino acids: CASSVAEYEQYF. CDR3 nucleotides: TGTGCCAGCAGCGTAGCCGAATACGAGCAGTACTTC.

The chain has TRBV9 and TRBJ2-3; 9 nucleotides line up with TRBD1. This CDR3 contains 14 residues. The germline gives CDR1 SGDLS, CDR2 YYNGEE. J lost 0 bases, V lost 7 bases, and 3 bases had no gene match. CDR3 in amino acids: CASSQGASTDTQYF. CDR3 DNA sequence: TGTGCCAGCTCACAGGGGGCTAGCACAGATACGCAGTATTTT.

This sequence joins TRBV27 and TRBJ2-1; possibly TRBD2 for D (5 bases). CDR1 and CDR2 from the germline V gene are MNHEY and SMNVEV (reference sequence). This CDR3 has 15 residues. V was clipped by 6 bases and J by 2 bases, with 14 bases between them. This CDR3 is CASRLISGTYNEQFF. The CDR3 nucleotides are TGTGCCAGCAGGCTAATCTCGGGGACCTACAATGAGCAGTTCTTC.

This clone appeared a few times. The J gene is TRBJ2-1, the V gene TRBV19; 9 nucleotides align to TRBD1. CDR1 and CDR2 (germline): LNHDA, SQIVND (reference sequence). This CDR3 spans 16 amino acids. V gave up 4 bases and J gave up 1 base; unmatched junction bases: 5. The DNA of the CDR3 is TGTGCCAGTAGTACTTGGACAGGGGTTTCCTACAATGAGCAGTTCTTC. Its translation: CASSTWTGVSYNEQFF.

This clone was detected only once. This chain connects TRBV6-5 to TRBJ1-2; D not resolved. The CDR3 runs to 12 residues. CDR1 is MNHEY, CDR2 SVGAGI, per germline. The V end was cut by 2 bases, the J end by 5 bases, with 6 bases between. CDR3 region: CASSYNGYGYTF. The DNA for the CDR3 is TGTGCCAGCAGTTACAACGGTTATGGCTACACCTTC.

For the CDR3, the DNA is TGCGCCAGCAGCTTAAGCACCGGAGGGGAGCAGTACTTC. Its protein product is CASSLSTGGEQYF. The chain joins TRBV5-1 to TRBJ2-7, with a weak D call TRBD2 (6 bases). V was clipped by 2 bases and J by 7 bases, with 13 bases between them. The length of the CDR3 is 13 residues. Germline V gene lookup returns CDR1 SGHRS and CDR2 YFSETQ.

The chain joins TRBV11-2 to TRBJ1-2; D is undetermined. Germline CDR1 is SGHAT and CDR2 is FQNNGV. CDR3 size: 15 residues. The V end was cut by 6 bases, the J end by 4 bases, with 18 bases between. The CDR3 here is CASRKPRAATYGYTF. For the CDR3, the DNA is TGTGCCAGCAGGAAACCACGGGCCGCAACCTATGGCTACACCTTC.

The J gene is TRBJ1-2, the V gene TRBV6-5, with unresolved D. V lost 8 bases, J lost 2 bases, and 9 bases lay in between. Germline-derived CDR1 and CDR2 are MNHEY and SVGAGI. The CDR3 is 12 amino acids. The DNA of the CDR3 is TGTGCCAGCGTCCGGCAGAACTATGGCTACACCTTC. Protein: CASVRQNYGYTF.

The chain uses TRBV30 and TRBJ2-7; 9 bases align to TRBD1. The CDR3 sequence is 13 residues long. Losses at the gene ends were 7 bases for V and 6 bases for J; bases not matched to a gene: 10. CDR1 GTSNPN and CDR2 SVGIG come from the germline V gene (reference sequence). The CDR3 protein is CAFDRDRVGEQYF. The CDR3 coding sequence is TGTGCCTTTGACCGGGACAGGGTAGGCGAGCAGTACTTC. The full variable domain, with the rest looked up from reference TRBV30 and TRBJ2-7, is SQTIHQWPATLVQPVGSPLSLECTVEGTSNPNLYWYRQAAGRGLQLLFYSVGIGQISSEVPQNLSASRPQDRQFILSSKKLLLSDSGFYLCAFDRDRVGEQYFGPGTRLTVT.

J is TRBJ1-1 and V is TRBV5-1; unclear D gene. The ends were cut back, 0 bases at V and 6 bases at J, with 9 bases in the middle. The CDR3 is made up of 13 amino acids. From germline, CDR1 is SGHRS and CDR2 YFSETQ. CDR3 coding DNA: TGCGCCAGCAGCTTGGGGCAGAGATCTGAAGCTTTCTTT. Amino acids: CASSLGQRSEAFF.

The chain is built from TRBV9 and TRBJ1-6; 8 nucleotides match TRBD1. Per the germline V gene, CDR1 is SGDLS and CDR2 is YYNGEE. The CDR3 sequence is 16 residues long. With 0 bases clipped from V and 14 bases from J, the junction kept 13 bases outside the gene matches. DNA for the CDR3: TGTGCCAGCAGCGTAGACCACCGGGACAGGACTCAGGCCCTCCACTTT. It specifies CASSVDHRDRTQALHF.

This clone was detected a few times. The chain combines TRBV7-9 with TRBJ2-5; D may match TRBD1 or TRBD2 (5 bases each). This CDR3 is built from 13 residues. Germline V gene data show CDR1 as SEHNR and CDR2 as FQNEAQ (reference sequence). V dropped 5 bases and J dropped 7 bases, with 14 bases sitting between them. CDR3 sequence reads: CASSPGPGVTQYF. For the CDR3, the DNA is TGTGCCAGCAGCCCGGGGCCCGGTGTGACCCAGTACTTC. Variable domain in full (rest from reference TRBV7-9 and TRBJ2-5): DTGVSQNPRHKITKRGQNVTFRCDPISEHNRLYWYRQTLGQGPEFLTYFQNEAQLEKSRLLSDRFSAERPKGSFSTLEIQRTEQGDSAMYLCASSPGPGVTQYFGPGTRLLVL.

The chain has TRBV18 and TRBJ1-4; D gene ambiguous. CDR1 is KGHSH and CDR2 is LQKENI in the germline V gene. With 6 bases removed from V and 5 bases from J, the gap between germline ends came to 22 bases. The CDR3 extends over 17 amino acids. The CDR3 DNA is TGTGCCAGCTCCCAAAACCTCCCAGGATGGAGGAATGAAAAACTGTTTTTT. This encodes CASSQNLPGWRNEKLFF.

The V gene is TRBV7-6, the J gene TRBJ2-2; a possible D gene is TRBD1 (7 bases). The V gene's germline CDR1 is SGHVS and CDR2 FNYEAQ. The V end lost 2 bases, the J end lost 0 bases, and 10 bases lay between the germline ends. The CDR3 covers 16 residues. CDR3 in DNA: TGTGCCAGCAGCTTACAGGGGGGAACGAACACCGGGGAGCTGTTTTTT. Its translation is CASSLQGGTNTGELFF.

This clone was seen once. V usage is TRBV6-2 or TRBV6-3 and J usage is TRBJ2-7, with TRBD1 identical over 9 bases. Germline V CDR1 and CDR2: MNHEY, SVGEGT. This CDR3 comprises 14 residues. Losses at the gene ends were 2 bases for V and 7 bases for J; bases not matched to a gene: 6. The CDR3 DNA reads TGTGCCAGCAGTTACGCCCCGGACAGGGGTGAGCAGTACTTC. Protein: CASSYAPDRGEQYF.

This clone occurred a few times. This sequence joins TRBV18 and TRBJ1-5; unclear D gene. Trimming removed 2 bases from V and 0 bases from J, with 8 bases in between. This CDR3 is built from 15 residues. Germline V gives CDR1 KGHSH, CDR2 LQKENI. CDR3 sequence reads: CASSPIENSNQPQHF. The DNA of the CDR3 is TGTGCCAGCTCACCAATAGAAAATAGCAATCAGCCCCAGCATTTT.

This rearrangement joins TRBV19 to TRBJ2-6; a possible D gene is TRBD1 (5 bases). The ends were cut back, 9 bases at V and 0 bases at J, with 6 bases in the middle. The CDR3 runs to 13 residues. Germline loops: CDR1 LNHDA, CDR2 SQIVND (reference sequence). CDR3 sequence reads: CASRDSGANVLTF. Here the CDR3 DNA reads TGTGCCAGCAGGGACTCTGGGGCCAACGTCCTGACTTTC. Full variable domain (outside the CDR3, taken from reference TRBV19 and TRBJ2-6): DGGITQSPKYLFRKEGQNVTLSCEQNLNHDAMYWYRQDPGQGLRLIYYSQIVNDFQKGDIAEGYSVSREKKESFPLTVTSAQKNPTAFYLCASRDSGANVLTFGAGSRLTVL.

This clone was recorded only once. The J gene is TRBJ2-3, the V gene TRBV12-3 or TRBV12-4, with D tentatively TRBD1 (5 bases). Trimming removed 6 bases from V and 3 bases from J, with 10 bases in between. This CDR3 region has 13 residues. This chain's CDR3 is CASRPQGTDTQYF. CDR3 sequence (DNA): TGTGCCAGCAGACCTCAGGGAACAGATACGCAGTATTTT.

The chain joins TRBV5-5 to TRBJ1-4; D is unclear. This CDR3 spans 14 amino acids. The germline gives CDR1 SGHKS, CDR2 YYEKEE (reference sequence). V lost 5 bases, J lost 4 bases, and 12 bases lay in between. The CDR3 loop is CASSEGRVNEKLFF. In nucleotides, the CDR3 is TGTGCCAGCAGTGAGGGTAGGGTTAATGAAAAACTGTTTTTT.